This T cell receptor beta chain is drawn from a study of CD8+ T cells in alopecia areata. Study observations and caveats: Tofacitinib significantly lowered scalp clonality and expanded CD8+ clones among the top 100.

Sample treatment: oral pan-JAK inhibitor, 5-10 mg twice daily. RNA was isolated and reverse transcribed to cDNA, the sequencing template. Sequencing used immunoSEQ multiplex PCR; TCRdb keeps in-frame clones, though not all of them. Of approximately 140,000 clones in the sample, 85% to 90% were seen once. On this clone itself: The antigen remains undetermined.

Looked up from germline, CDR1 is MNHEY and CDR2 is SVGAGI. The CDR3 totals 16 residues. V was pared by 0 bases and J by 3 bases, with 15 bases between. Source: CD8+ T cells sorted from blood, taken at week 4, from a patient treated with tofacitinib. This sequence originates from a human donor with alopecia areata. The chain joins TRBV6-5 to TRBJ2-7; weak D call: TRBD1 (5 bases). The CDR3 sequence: CASSYSSARQIYEQYF. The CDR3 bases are TGTGCCAGCAGTTACTCGTCTGCTCGACAGATCTACGAGCAGTACTTC.